This T cell receptor beta chain was found in a study of blood T cells in healthy people across ages. Broader study findings: In the absence of known donor CMV status, changes in expanded clonotypes were possibly confounded. A strong correlation between TCR beta diversity and naive T cell percentage was seen. Reliance upon unsorted PBMCs precluded definitive naive versus antigen-experienced comparison.

Then a second PCR, running about 6 to 12 cycles, was carried out with a sample-barcoded 5' primer and a J-beta primer mix. All samples gave at least 2.5 million CDR3-containing paired-end reads. A single record per CDR3 protein comes from TCRdb applying MiXCR to the 5' RACE reads. The sample carries 1.5 million to 2 million distinct CDR3 sequences, 39% recorded once. In the case of this clonotype: Its target is not known.

The CDR3 covers 14 residues. The ends lost 6 bases at V and 8 bases at J; junction bases unmatched: 9. Germline V CDR1 and CDR2: MDHEN, SYDVKM. The clonotype was recovered from a human donor in good health. V and J are TRBV28 and TRBJ1-2; TRBD1 matches at 10 bases. Sequences were obtained from blood. CDR3 loop: CASSAGTGERGYTF. CDR3 coding DNA: TGTGCCAGCAGCGCCGGGACAGGGGAACGGGGCTACACCTTC.